This entry describes one T cell receptor beta chain. This record comes from a study of blood T cell repertoires in COVID-19. Study processing details: Nucleated cell counts were estimated from reference gene primer amplification. Measured with immunoSEQ multiplex PCR; TCRdb has only the in-frame clones, and not every one. The DNA was the basis for D and trimming; V, J and clone size are from that table. This table holds roughly 150,000 clones, approximately 88% found once. Looked up from germline, CDR1 is SGHTA and CDR2 is FQGTGA. The CDR3 has 13 residues. V was shortened by 2 bases and J by 6 bases, with 10 bases between the two germline ends. Participant reports of clinical history set cohort assignment.

Sequencing was carried out using PBMCs or T cells enriched from blood (not recorded which). The chain links TRBV7-3 to TRBJ1-2; D is unresolved. This TCR came from a man between 65 and 85 years old who had been exposed to COVID-19. The CDR3 region is CASSLSTVDGYTF. CDR3 DNA: TGTGCCAGCAGCTTATCTACCGTCGATGGCTACACCTTC.